Presented here are 19 T cell receptor beta chains from one specimen sequenced in a study of beta chain features in type 1 diabetes. Study-wide findings and caveats: TCRB CDR3s were moderately but significantly shorter in Type 1 diabetes patients in all four CD4+ subsets.

Antigen specificity for these receptors is unknown. Investigators reverse transcribed all isolated RNA, so they sequenced expressed TCRB transcripts. TCRdb keeps only in-frame clones here, not all; method: immunoSEQ multiplex PCR. The profile shows 330,000 or so clones, over 9.5% of them singletons. Input material: naive CD4+ T cells from blood. These receptors were taken from a woman between 18 and 29 years old with type 1 diabetes.

This clone has more than one count but fewer than ten. The V call is TRBV14, the J call TRBJ2-7; D uncertain. Trimming cost V 4 bases and J 6 bases, with 13 bases left between them. Germline CDR1 SGHDN, CDR2 FVKESK. This CDR3 contains 13 residues. The CDR3 nucleotides are TGTGCCAGCAGCCCCCAAGATCGCGGCGAGCAGTACTTC. The encoded protein is CASSPQDRGEQYF.

The chain carries TRBV27 and TRBJ1-2; D perhaps matches TRBD1 (5 bases). Germline lookup yields CDR1 MNHEY and CDR2 SMNVEV (reference sequence). V lost 2 bases, J lost 7 bases, and 11 bases lay in between. This CDR3 region has 13 residues. The CDR3 bases are TGTGCCAGCAGTTTAGTACAGGCTGGTGGCTACACCTTC. Its translation is CASSLVQAGGYTF.

V and J are TRBV18 and TRBJ2-1; 10 nucleotides match TRBD2. Per germline, CDR1 KGHSH and CDR2 LQKENI. J gave up 5 bases and V 3 bases, and 4 bases lay outside the gene matches. This CDR3 has 15 residues. The CDR3 reads CASSPGLAMHNEQFF. CDR3 in DNA: TGTGCCAGCTCACCGGGACTAGCGATGCACAATGAGCAGTTCTTC.

This clone was counted a few times. In nucleotides, the CDR3 is TGCAGTGACGGACATAACACTGAAGCTTTCTTT. It translates to CSDGHNTEAFF. J is TRBJ1-1 and V is TRBV20-1, with D possibly TRBD1 on 5 matching bases. CDR1 and CDR2 from the germline V gene are DFQATT and SNEGSKA (reference sequence). V was clipped by 7 bases and J by 2 bases, with 8 bases between them. The CDR3 consists of 11 residues.

In this sample, this clone turned up a few times. The chain combines TRBV25-1 with TRBJ2-7; D uncertain. This CDR3 has 12 residues. V was trimmed by 6 bases and J by 4 bases, leaving 10 bases between them. Germline-derived CDR1 and CDR2 are MGHDK and SYGVNS. For the CDR3, the DNA is TGTGCCAGCAGATCAGTAAAATACGAGCAGTACTTC. Its translation is CASRSVKYEQYF.

The rearrangement joins TRBV7-9 to TRBJ2-5; 8 bases are a match to TRBD1. Germline CDR1 and CDR2: SEHNR and FQNEAQ (reference sequence). The CDR3 spans 15 residues. Unmatched junction bases numbered 7, after V lost 5 bases and J lost 2 bases. CDR3 residues: CASSRPDRAQETQYF. CDR3 DNA: TGTGCCAGCAGCCGCCCGGACAGGGCGCAAGAGACCCAGTACTTC.

There are a few counts of this clone. The chain has TRBV19 and TRBJ2-5; the D gene is possibly TRBD1 (5 bases). This CDR3 is built from 16 residues. The V and J ends lost 3 bases and 3 bases respectively, with 17 bases between them. Germline values: CDR1 LNHDA, CDR2 SQIVND (reference sequence). DNA of the CDR3: TGTGCCAGTAGTATGATACCCCGCGACAGTGAAGAGACCCAGTACTTC. Its translation: CASSMIPRDSEETQYF.

In this sample, this clone turned up a few times. The chain couples TRBV6-5 to TRBJ2-7; 11 bases agree with TRBD2. The CDR3 spans 14 residues. Germline values: CDR1 MNHEY, CDR2 SVGAGI. V was clipped by 3 bases and J by 2 bases; unmatched bases: 0. The CDR3 DNA reads as TGTGCCAGCAGTTATAGCGGGAGGGCCTACGAGCAGTACTTC. This codes for CASSYSGRAYEQYF.

V is TRBV14 and J is TRBJ1-1; D call uncertain. Between the trimmed V and J ends, which lost 4 bases and 8 bases, there was a span of 11 bases. Germline assignment: CDR1 SGHDN and CDR2 FVKESK. This CDR3 is 12 amino acids long. The CDR3 DNA reads TGTGCCAGCAGCCTTCCCGCGAGGGAAGCTTTCTTT. It codes for CASSLPAREAFF.

This clone was detected only a few times. J is TRBJ2-2 and V is TRBV5-1; 10 bases agree with TRBD2. The junction had 7 bases not matched to a gene; V was cut back by 7 bases and J by 4 bases. Germline CDR1 reads SGHRS; CDR2 reads YFSETQ. This CDR3 has 15 residues. The DNA of the CDR3 is TGCGCCAGCGGTGGGCTAGCGGGAGCCACCGGGGAGCTGTTTTTT. As protein: CASGGLAGATGELFF.

The chain uses TRBV7-2 and TRBJ2-3, with no clear D. Looked up from germline, CDR1 is SGHTA and CDR2 is FQGNSA. This CDR3 contains 14 residues. V dropped 3 bases and J dropped 0 bases, with 7 bases sitting between them. The CDR3 DNA reads TGTGCCAGCAGCTTCTCGCGCAGCACAGATACGCAGTATTTT. Protein sequence: CASSFSRSTDTQYF.

The chain couples TRBV7-9 to TRBJ2-5; D remains unclear. The CDR3 runs 14 residues. CDR1 SEHNR and CDR2 FQNEAQ come from the germline V gene (reference sequence). The germline V and J ends were trimmed by 5 bases and 5 bases, with 15 bases remaining between them. CDR3 sequence (DNA): TGTGCCAGCAGCCGAACTCCCTCTGCGGAGACCCAGTACTTC. This codes for CASSRTPSAETQYF.

The rearrangement joins TRBV9 to TRBJ1-5; possible D gene TRBD1, 6 bases. In germline, CDR1 is SGDLS, CDR2 YYNGEE. This CDR3 contains 15 residues. Trimming cost V 3 bases and J 3 bases, with 13 bases left between them. DNA of the CDR3: TGTGCCAGCAGCGCGCGGGCAGGGGACAATCAGCCCCAGCATTTT. This codes for CASSARAGDNQPQHF. The full variable domain, its missing parts supplied by reference TRBV9 and TRBJ1-5, is DSGVTQTPKHLITATGQRVTLRCSPRSGDLSVYWYQQSLDQGLQFLIQYYNGEERAKGNILERFSAQQFPDLHSELNLSSLELGDSALYFCASSARAGDNQPQHFGDGTRLSIL.

This clone was seen only a few times. The chain recombines TRBV28 with TRBJ2-7, with TRBD1 as a possible D gene (5 bases). The germline CDR1 and CDR2 sequences are MDHEN and SYDVKM. V was cut by 3 bases and J by 7 bases, with 19 bases left in between. The CDR3 spans 15 residues. The CDR3 sequence is CASSLGWPTVGEQYF. CDR3 nucleotides: TGTGCCAGCAGTTTGGGCTGGCCGACAGTGGGGGAGCAGTACTTC.

This clone was found a few times. V usage is TRBV29-1 and J usage is TRBJ2-2, with D tentatively TRBD1 (6 bases). Trimming took 5 bases from V and 5 from J, leaving 6 bases between them. The CDR3 extends over 11 amino acids. CDR1 and CDR2 (germline): SQVTM, ANQGSEA. The CDR3 coding sequence is TGCAGCGTTCAGGGGACCGGGGAGCTGTTTTTT. It translates to CSVQGTGELFF.

This clone was detected a few times. J is TRBJ2-7 and V is TRBV4-2; a possible D gene is TRBD2 (6 bases). Trimming shortened V by 0 bases and J by 3 bases, and 15 bases separated the two germline ends. Germline values: CDR1 LGHNA, CDR2 YNFKEQ. The CDR3 contains 16 residues. As DNA, the CDR3 is TGTGCCAGCAGCCAAGATTTAGCGGACAAAAACTACGAGCAGTACTTC. Translated: CASSQDLADKNYEQYF.

This clone appeared a few times. V usage is TRBV7-2 and J usage is TRBJ2-1; D call uncertain. V shed 2 bases and J shed 0 bases, with 8 bases lying between them. The CDR3 is 15 amino acids. Germline V CDR1 and CDR2: SGHTA, FQGNSA. In DNA, the CDR3 is TGTGCCAGCAGCTTAAGGCCTAGCTCCTACAATGAGCAGTTCTTC. This sequence encodes CASSLRPSSYNEQFF.

This clone was observed a handful of times. This sequence joins TRBV28 and TRBJ2-2; 9 bases map to TRBD1. V was pared by 5 bases and J by 5 bases, with 9 bases of the junction left unmatched. Germline CDR1 is MDHEN and CDR2 is SYDVKM. The CDR3 spans 16 residues. CDR3 coding DNA: TGTGCCAGCAGTGTCCCCGGGACAGGGCTTACCGGGGAGCTGTTTTTT. Translating gives CASSVPGTGLTGELFF.

The chain recombines TRBV6-5 with TRBJ2-1, with 7 bases that match TRBD1. Germline V CDR1 and CDR2: MNHEY, SVGAGI. The CDR3 totals 13 residues. V lost 6 bases, J lost 8 bases, and 7 bases stayed unmatched. The CDR3 region is CASSLTGYDEQFF. CDR3 bases: TGTGCCAGCAGCCTGACAGGGTACGATGAGCAGTTCTTC.